The rows below give T cell receptor beta chains drawn from one sample of a study of blood T cell repertoires in COVID-19. Produced via immunoSEQ multiplex PCR; TCRdb's table is partial and in-frame only. The sample holds 200,000 to 250,000 clones, approximately 77% seen once. Source material: peripheral blood. These receptors came from an elderly woman with acute or convalescent COVID-19. Each CDR3 is given with its conserved first and last residue. Each record gives: clone size, V gene, D gene, J gene, CDR3 DNA, CDR3 protein. The D gene is left open where the match is weak. Rows give clone size only sometimes, using once, few, many, or a class for an expanded clone.

>-|TRBV9|TRBD1|TRBJ2-5
TGTGCCAGCAGCGTAGACGCCGGGACAGGGCTGCGGGAGACCCAGTACTTC
CASSVDAGTGLRETQYF
>-|TRBV18|TRBD1|TRBJ2-7
TGTGCCAGCTCACCACCGTCCAGGGGGTCGGGCGAGCAGTACTTC
CASSPPSRGSGEQYF
>-|TRBV6-1|TRBD1|TRBJ1-5
TGTGCCAGCAGTGGACGGACAGGGGCGAGTTATAGCAATCAGCCCCAGCATTTT
CASSGRTGASYSNQPQHF
>-|TRBV12-3/TRBV12-4|-|TRBJ2-3
TGTGCCAGCAGTTTTAATATAGATACGCAGTATTTT
CASSFNIDTQYF
>-|TRBV3-1/TRBV3-2|-|TRBJ1-3
TGTGCCAGCAGCCACAGTAGTCAGGGCTCTGGAAACACCATATATTTT
CASSHSSQGSGNTIYF
>once|TRBV4-3|TRBD1|TRBJ1-3
TGCGCCAGCAGCCAAGATCTGGACAGGGGGCCAGGAAACACCATATATTTT
CASSQDLDRGPGNTIYF
>few|TRBV19|-|TRBJ2-2
TGTGCCAGTAGTATGTCGGTTGGGATTGCGGGGGCTACCGGGGAGCTGTTTTTT
CASSMSVGIAGATGELFF
>-|TRBV10-1|-|TRBJ2-7
TGCGCCAGCTCCTCCGTTATAGGCAGGGGTACCTACGAGCAGTACTTC
CASSSVIGRGTYEQYF
>-|TRBV6-2/TRBV6-3|-|TRBJ1-6
TGTGCCAGCAGTTCCGGTCAAAATAATTCACCCCTCCACTTT
CASSSGQNNSPLHF
>-|TRBV7-2|TRBD1|TRBJ2-7
TGTGCCAACAGCTTTACGACAGGGGGTGGCGAGCAGTACTTC
CANSFTTGGGEQYF
>-|TRBV19|-|TRBJ1-3
TGTGCCCGATCGATCGTGGACAAGAGCTCTGGAAACACCATATATTTT
CARSIVDKSSGNTIYF
>-|TRBV28|-|TRBJ1-2
TGTGCCAGCAGTTTCAACACAGTTCTGTATGGCTACACCTTC
CASSFNTVLYGYTF
>-|TRBV18|TRBD1|TRBJ2-1
TGTGCCAGCTCACCACTTTCCGGGACAGGGAATGAGCAGTTCTTC
CASSPLSGTGNEQFF
>-|TRBV2|-|TRBJ2-6
TGTGCCAGCAGTGTCGGAGGAACCGGGGCCAACGTCCTGACTTTC
CASSVGGTGANVLTF
>-|TRBV19|TRBD1|TRBJ1-1
TGTGCCAGTAGTCCGAGGGGACAGGAGTGGAACACTGAAGCTTTCTTT
CASSPRGQEWNTEAFF
>few|TRBV19|TRBD1|TRBJ1-6
TGTGCCAGTAGGATTCCCTTGGGACAGGGTACTGATTCACCCCTCCACTTT
CASRIPLGQGTDSPLHF
>-|TRBV7-2|-|TRBJ1-3
TGTGCCAGCAGCTTAGACAGGGTTGCCGGAAACACCATATATTTT
CASSLDRVAGNTIYF
>few|TRBV5-1|-|TRBJ1-2
TGCGCCAGCAGCTTGGAGTCCACTGCGGTACACACCTTC
CASSLESTAVHTF
>-|TRBV21-1|-|TRBJ2-6
TGTGCCAGCAACACATCCATTGGGGCCAACGTCCTGACTTTC
CASNTSIGANVLTF
>-|TRBV6-2/TRBV6-3|TRBD1|TRBJ1-5
TGTGCCAGCAGCCGGGAGACAGGGAAAGGGGGCAATCAGCCCCAGCATTTT
CASSRETGKGGNQPQHF
>-|TRBV6-6|-|TRBJ1-4
TGTGCCAGCAGTTTACAGGTTCCCCCTAATGAAAAACTGTTTTTT
CASSLQVPPNEKLFF
>-|TRBV4-3|TRBD1|TRBJ1-1
TGCGCCAGCAGCCAAGACTTGGACAGGGCGGGGAAGAACACTGAAGCTTTCTTT
CASSQDLDRAGKNTEAFF
>few|TRBV9|TRBD1|TRBJ1-6
TGTGCCAGCAGCGCGCCCCGGGACAGACAATCAGCGCGCGGAGCTTCACCCCTCCACTTT
CASSAPRDRQSARGASPLHF
>-|TRBV18|TRBD1|TRBJ1-2
TGTGCCAGCTCTGGGACAGGCGATAACTATGGCTACACCTTC
CASSGTGDNYGYTF
>-|TRBV7-2|TRBD2|TRBJ2-1
TGTGCCAGCAGCTTAGAGGGACTAGCCCTTAATAATGAGCAGTTCTTC
CASSLEGLALNNEQFF
>-|TRBV4-2|-|TRBJ2-5
TGTGCCAGCAGCCAAGATCAGCCTAGACGGGGTGAGACCCAGTACTTC
CASSQDQPRRGETQYF
>-|TRBV6-5|-|TRBJ2-7
TGTGCCAGCAGTTCCGATCCGGCAGGGAATTCTCGCGAGCAGTACTTC
CASSSDPAGNSREQYF
>-|TRBV7-2|-|TRBJ2-1
TGTGCCAGCAGCTCGGTGACAGGCTGGGATGAGCAGTTCTTC
CASSSVTGWDEQFF
>-|TRBV19|-|TRBJ1-6
TGTGCCAGTAGTCAGACCCGGGACAACGATTCACCCCTCCACTTT
CASSQTRDNDSPLHF
>-|TRBV4-1|TRBD2|TRBJ2-5
TGCGCCAGCAGCCACCTGACAGCGGGGGCCGAAGAGACCCAGTACTTC
CASSHLTAGAEETQYF
>-|TRBV7-9|-|TRBJ1-2
TGTGCCAGCAGCGTTACCGGGACACCGAGCTATGGCTACACCTTC
CASSVTGTPSYGYTF
>-|TRBV9|-|TRBJ1-5
TGTGCCAGCAGCGGTACAGGGAATCAGCCCCAGCATTTT
CASSGTGNQPQHF
>-|TRBV20-1|TRBD1|TRBJ1-2
TGCAGTGCTAGTTTGACAGGGGGCGCCGATGGCTACACCTTC
CSASLTGGADGYTF
>-|TRBV6-1|-|TRBJ1-5
TGTGCCAGCAGTGAAGTAAGGGGCCCCAATCAGCCCCAGCATTTT
CASSEVRGPNQPQHF
>-|TRBV7-3|TRBD2|TRBJ2-1
TGTGCCAGCAGCTTAGCGGGGGATGGCAATGAGCAGTTCTTC
CASSLAGDGNEQFF
>-|TRBV6-5|-|TRBJ1-6
TGTGCCAGCAGGTTACCTCGGGGTTCACCCCTCCACTTT
CASRLPRGSPLHF
>-|TRBV19|-|TRBJ1-4
TGTGCCAGTAGTATAGTTCGGGAGGCTAATGAAAAACTGTTTTTT
CASSIVREANEKLFF
>-|TRBV5-4|-|TRBJ1-2
TGTGCCAGCAGCTTTGGAAGGGGATTGGATGGCTACACCTTC
CASSFGRGLDGYTF
>-|TRBV2|TRBD2|TRBJ2-5
TGTGCCAGCAGCAGCCTAGCGGGGGGGATTGGTGAGACCCAGTACTTC
CASSSLAGGIGETQYF
>-|TRBV3-1/TRBV3-2|TRBD1|TRBJ1-2
TGTGCCAGCACTAATGGACAGGGTAACGGCTACACCTTC
CASTNGQGNGYTF
>-|TRBV6-2/TRBV6-3|-|TRBJ1-5
TGTGCCAGCAGTTGGATTTTGGGGCGGGATGGCAATCAGCCCCAGCATTTT
CASSWILGRDGNQPQHF
>-|TRBV27|TRBD1|TRBJ1-2
TGTGCCAGCAGTTTAAACAGGGGGGGTGGCTACACCTTC
CASSLNRGGGYTF
>-|TRBV27|-|TRBJ2-7
TGTGCCAGCAGACTCGCTCTCCTCGACTACGAGCAGTACTTC
CASRLALLDYEQYF
>once|TRBV29-1|-|TRBJ2-6
TGCAGCGTTGAAGATACTCGGGGAGGCTCGTACAACGTCCTGACTTTC
CSVEDTRGGSYNVLTF
>-|TRBV27|-|TRBJ1-2
TGTGCCAGCAGTTTGGGACTTGCCTATGGCTACACCTTC
CASSLGLAYGYTF